This T cell receptor beta chain was profiled in a study of T cell changes during pregnancy in multiple sclerosis. Assay used: immunoSEQ multiplex PCR; TCRdb lists only in-frame clones, some missing. Altogether about 98,000 clones are present, around 92% being singletons, with the ten largest covering approximately 2.4%. The CDR3 has 15 amino acids. The receptor was isolated from a female donor in good health, enrolled as a control in a pregnancy study. The chain joins TRBV21-1 to TRBJ1-2; TRBD1, the table's D call, lacks a check against the DNA. TRBV21-1 is deemed a pseudogene. The sample consisted of peripheral blood, taken after pregnancy. The CDR3 sequence is CASSKGTHTSYGYTF. CDR3 in DNA: TGTGCCAGCAGCAAGGGGACACATACATCCTATGGCTACACCTTC.